The sequence of this T cell receptor (beta chain) was determined in a study of Graves' ophthalmopathy and Graves' hyperthyroidism. Turning to the study itself: Peripheral blood sampling occurred at initial diagnosis, before any treatment.

This clonotype has at least ten counts. Amplifying from RNA transcripts, the study obtained TCR beta CDR3 regions. Second-round multiplex PCR followed a first-round RT-PCR using HTBI primers. MiXCR was run by TCRdb on the multiplex PCR reads, yielding one entry per CDR3 protein. The data hold nearly 400,000 distinct CDR3 sequences, with around 17% observed a single time. Where ophthalmopathy was present, donors had moderate-to-severe activity, CAS ≥3, NOSPECS ≥4 and duration under 3 months. The evidence that diagnosis relied on was clinical symptoms, serum thyroxine, TRAb, thyroid ultrasound and orbital computed tomography. Material: peripheral blood. This clonotype was sampled from a woman aged 18-30 years with Graves' ophthalmopathy.

The CDR3 region is CASSPAVGEKGYTF. In DNA form, the CDR3 reads TGTGCCAGCAGCCCGGCGGTAGGGGAAAAGGGCTACACCTTC. This rearrangement joins TRBV6-5 to TRBJ1-2; D possibly corresponds to TRBD1 (5 bases). CDR1 and CDR2 (germline): MNHEY, SVGAGI. The CDR3 contains 14 residues. Trimming cost V 6 bases and J 8 bases, with 19 bases left between them.